One sample yielded the 25 T cell receptor beta chains listed below, sequenced in a study of CD8 T cells in Susac syndrome. A quantity of roughly 0.5 to 1 ug RNA underwent reverse transcription using random hexamers. TCRdb analysed the immunoSEQ multiplex PCR reads with MiXCR anew, one entry per CDR3 protein. The repertoire includes 300,000 or so distinct CDR3 sequences, just over 90% of them detected once, and 0.06% to 0.075% sits in the top ten. Material: CD4+ T cells from PBMCs. The receptors derive from a human donor with multiple sclerosis.

The chain joins TRBV11-3 to TRBJ2-5; possibly TRBD1 for D (7 bases). Trimming cost V 5 bases and J 3 bases, with 13 bases left between them. The CDR3 contains 14 residues. Germline V CDR1 and CDR2: SGHNT, YENEEA. DNA of the CDR3: TGTGCCAGCAGCGCCTTCAGGGGGGAAGAGACCCAGTACTTC. Translated: CASSAFRGEETQYF.

The chain couples TRBV2 to TRBJ2-3; D is unresolved. Germline-derived CDR1 and CDR2 are SNHLY and FYNNEI. Between the trimmed V and J ends, which lost 8 bases and 2 bases, there was a span of 11 bases. The CDR3 is 13 amino acids. The CDR3: CASGKDNTDTQYF. The DNA for the CDR3 is TGTGCCAGCGGAAAAGACAACACAGATACGCAGTATTTT.

A few counts support this clonotype. The V and J genes are TRBV12-3 or TRBV12-4 and TRBJ2-5; no clear D gene. V lost 1 base, J lost 0 bases, and 6 bases lay in between. There are 14 residues in the CDR3. CDR3 nucleotide sequence: TGTGCCAGCAGTTTAGGACCTTACCAAGAGACCCAGTACTTC. Translated: CASSLGPYQETQYF.

The V call is TRBV19, the J call TRBJ2-7, with 9 bases identical to TRBD1. The junction had 5 bases not matched to a gene; V was cut back by 6 bases and J by 2 bases. In germline, CDR1 is LNHDA, CDR2 SQIVND (reference sequence). The CDR3 covers 14 residues. The CDR3 sequence is CASSRTGAPYEQYF. DNA of the CDR3: TGTGCCAGTAGCCGGACAGGGGCCCCCTACGAGCAGTACTTC.

The chain is built from TRBV20-1 and TRBJ1-4, with TRBD1 matching over 9 bases. The trim removed 5 bases at V and 3 bases at J, leaving 4 bases unmatched. CDR1 is DFQATT and CDR2 is SNEGSKA in the germline V gene (reference sequence). CDR3 length: 14 residues. The chain's CDR3 is CSAGTGGSNEKLFF. Here the CDR3 DNA reads TGCAGTGCTGGTACAGGGGGCTCTAATGAAAAACTGTTTTTT.

On this clonotype: A junction end diverges from the germline sequence, so it may reflect a read error. The chain carries TRBV30 and TRBJ1-1; tentatively, D is TRBD1 (6 bases). Germline-derived CDR1 and CDR2 are GTSNPN and SVGIG (reference sequence). This CDR3 comprises 14 residues. CDR3 region: CAWSVRRGNAEAFF. CDR3 bases: TGTGCCTGGAGTGTACGGAGGGGGAACGCTGAAGCTTTCTTT.

The chain combines TRBV14 with TRBJ2-7; D is unclear. This CDR3 region has 15 residues. V lost 4 bases to trimming and J lost 6 bases, with 19 bases between them. Per germline, CDR1 SGHDN and CDR2 FVKESK. CDR3 amino acids: CASSPKLRFRTEQYF. CDR3 sequence (DNA): TGTGCCAGCAGCCCGAAACTCCGTTTTAGAACCGAGCAGTACTTC.

This chain connects TRBV4-3 to TRBJ2-2; 13 bases align to TRBD2. Germline V CDR1 and CDR2: LGHNA, YSLEER. The CDR3 length is 16 residues. With 4 bases clipped from V and 7 bases from J, the junction kept 6 bases outside the gene matches. For the CDR3, the DNA is TGCGCCAGCAGCCGGGGACTAGCGGGATCTTACGGGGAGCTGTTTTTT. This translates into CASSRGLAGSYGELFF.

The chain carries TRBV18 and TRBJ2-1, with D possibly TRBD2 on 6 matching bases. Germline V lookup: CDR1 KGHSH, CDR2 LQKENI. The CDR3 contains 19 residues. Trimming left V 0 bases short and J 0 bases short, with 18 bases between. This CDR3 is CASSPPAGRGRASYNEQFF. CDR3 sequence (DNA): TGTGCCAGCTCACCACCGGCGGGGAGAGGTCGGGCCTCCTACAATGAGCAGTTCTTC.

V is TRBV25-1 and J is TRBJ1-1, with TRBD1 matching over 7 bases. V shed 0 bases and J 1 base; nucleotides not matched to a gene: 5. The germline gives CDR1 MGHDK, CDR2 SYGVNS. The length of the CDR3 is 16 residues. CDR3 amino acids: CASSEYGGQPNTEAFF. In nucleotides, the CDR3 is TGTGCCAGCAGTGAATATGGGGGACAGCCGAACACTGAAGCTTTCTTT.

The J gene is TRBJ1-5, the V gene TRBV5-1, with D hard to call. This CDR3 contains 13 residues. Trimming took off 0 bases at V and 7 bases at J, with 8 bases between the two ends. Germline V gives CDR1 SGHRS, CDR2 YFSETQ. For the CDR3, the DNA is TGCGCCAGCAGCTTGGGGCCCGGCCAGCCCCAGCATTTT. Amino acids: CASSLGPGQPQHF. Full variable domain (missing parts from reference TRBV5-1 and TRBJ1-5): KAGVTQTPRYLIKTRGQQVTLSCSPISGHRSVSWYQQTPGQGLQFLFEYFSETQRNKGNFPGRFSGRQFSNSRSEMNVSTLELGDSALYLCASSLGPGQPQHFGDGTRLSIL.

The chain employs TRBV9 and TRBJ2-2; 10 bases align to TRBD1. The CDR3 totals 16 residues. V shed 0 bases and J 5 bases; nucleotides not matched to a gene: 4. Looked up from germline, CDR1 is SGDLS and CDR2 is YYNGEE. DNA for the CDR3: TGTGCCAGCAGCGTAGGGACAGGGGGGGGAACCGGGGAGCTGTTTTTT. Amino acid sequence: CASSVGTGGGTGELFF.

CDR3 nucleotide sequence: TGTGCCACCCGCTGGGAGGTGAGGGTCCCCACTGAAGCTTTCTTT. The encoded protein is CATRWEVRVPTEAFF. The rearrangement uses TRBV15 and TRBJ1-1; D not resolved. The germline V gene has CDR1 LNHNV and CDR2 YYDKDF (reference sequence). There are 15 residues in the CDR3. V dropped 8 bases and J dropped 4 bases, with 20 bases sitting between them.

The chain carries TRBV7-2 and TRBJ2-1; D unclear. CDR3 length: 12 amino acids. Germline V lookup: CDR1 SGHTA, CDR2 FQGNSA. V dropped 1 base and J dropped 9 bases, with 7 bases sitting between them. This chain's CDR3 is CASSLVSREQFF. The CDR3 nucleotides read TGTGCCAGCAGCTTAGTATCTCGTGAGCAGTTCTTC.

The V gene is TRBV5-1, the J gene TRBJ2-1, with 13 bases lining up with TRBD2. Germline V gene data show CDR1 as SGHRS and CDR2 as YFSETQ. V shed 1 base, J shed 6 bases, and the junction held 10 bases outside the gene matches. The length of the CDR3 is 18 residues. The CDR3 protein is CASSLPGTSGNAANEQFF. DNA for the CDR3: TGCGCCAGCAGCTTGCCCGGGACTAGCGGGAACGCCGCCAATGAGCAGTTCTTC.

The J gene is TRBJ1-3, the V gene TRBV5-1, with D perhaps matching TRBD1 (5 bases). Germline assignment: CDR1 SGHRS and CDR2 YFSETQ. The germline V and J ends were trimmed by 0 bases and 0 bases, with 7 bases remaining between them. The CDR3 runs to 15 residues. Here the CDR3 DNA reads TGCGCCAGCAGCTTGGATGGGGCCTCTGGAAACACCATATATTTT. It encodes CASSLDGASGNTIYF. The full variable domain, rest sourced from reference TRBV5-1 and TRBJ1-3, is KAGVTQTPRYLIKTRGQQVTLSCSPISGHRSVSWYQQTPGQGLQFLFEYFSETQRNKGNFPGRFSGRQFSNSRSEMNVSTLELGDSALYLCASSLDGASGNTIYFGEGSWLTVV.

The chain is built from TRBV4-2 and TRBJ2-7, with D unclear. Germline assignment: CDR1 LGHNA and CDR2 YNFKEQ. Trimming removed 0 bases at V and 7 bases at J, with 16 bases between. The CDR3 extends over 15 amino acids. The CDR3 bases are TGTGCCAGCAGCCAAGATGGGGTTCGGCTACGGGAGCAGTACTTC. The encoded protein is CASSQDGVRLREQYF.

This clonotype was picked up a small number of times. The chain has TRBV7-2 and TRBJ2-5; D is perhaps TRBD2 (7 bases). V lost 5 bases and J lost 5, with 21 bases in between. The CDR3 extends over 16 amino acids. Per germline, CDR1 SGHTA and CDR2 FQGNSA. CDR3 bases: TGTGCCAGCAGCCGTACGGTTGCGGGGGCTGCTGAGACCCAGTACTTC. Its translation is CASSRTVAGAAETQYF. Full variable domain (remainder filled in from reference TRBV7-2 and TRBJ2-5): GAGVSQSPSNKVTEKGKDVELRCDPISGHTALYWYRQSLGQGLEFLIYFQGNSAPDKSGLPSDRFSAERTGGSVSTLTIQRTQQEDSAVYLCASSRTVAGAAETQYFGPGTRLLVL.

This chain connects TRBV7-3 to TRBJ2-7, with a possible D match to TRBD2 (7 bases). Looked up from germline, CDR1 is SGHTA and CDR2 is FQGTGA. The CDR3 consists of 13 residues. V lost 5 bases and J 5 bases, leaving 13 bases between the germline ends. CDR3 sequence (DNA): TGTGCCAGCAGCCAAGGGGGGGTAAACGAGCAGTACTTC. It yields the protein CASSQGGVNEQYF.

The V and J genes are TRBV5-1 and TRBJ2-2; TRBD2 is a possible D gene (7 bases). Germline CDR1 SGHRS, CDR2 YFSETQ. The V and J ends lost 2 bases and 4 bases respectively, with 12 bases between them. CDR3 size: 15 residues. The CDR3 DNA follows: TGCGCCAGCAGCTTAGGGGGGGCCGGCACCGGGGAGCTGTTTTTT. Protein sequence: CASSLGGAGTGELFF.

The V call is TRBV7-2, the J call TRBJ2-5; possibly TRBD1 or TRBD2 for D (6 bases each). With 1 base removed from V and 5 bases from J, the gap between germline ends came to 14 bases. The germline V gene has CDR1 SGHTA and CDR2 FQGNSA. The CDR3 consists of 15 residues. The CDR3 nucleotides are TGTGCCAGCAGCTTAGTAACAGGGAGGTACGAGACCCAGTACTTC. Protein: CASSLVTGRYETQYF.

A single count supports this clonotype. The chain is built from TRBV6-2 or TRBV6-3 and TRBJ1-1; D remains unclear. Germline CDR1 is MNHEY and CDR2 is SVGEGT. There are 13 residues in the CDR3. V was clipped by 2 bases and J by 7 bases, with 11 bases between them. The CDR3 spells CASSYDVGGEAFF. CDR3 in DNA: TGTGCCAGCAGTTACGATGTGGGAGGTGAAGCTTTCTTT.

This chain links TRBV25-1 with TRBJ1-5, with 10 bases fitting TRBD1. The V gene's germline CDR1 is MGHDK and CDR2 SYGVNS. CDR3 length equals 16 residues. V shed 5 bases and J 2 bases; nucleotides not matched to a gene: 6. CDR3 loop: CASSQTGTGGNQPQHF. The CDR3 region has the DNA TGTGCCAGCAGTCAAACCGGGACAGGGGGCAATCAGCCCCAGCATTTT.

The chain couples TRBV6-2 or TRBV6-3 to TRBJ2-1, with 8 bases lining up with TRBD2. Germline V gene data show CDR1 as MNHEY and CDR2 as SVGEGT. J was trimmed by 9 bases and V by 5 bases; bases with no gene match: 9. This CDR3 has 14 amino acids. CDR3 sequence: CASSTGTSLGEQFF. The CDR3 region has the DNA TGTGCCAGCAGTACCGGGACTAGTCTTGGTGAGCAGTTCTTC.

The chain employs TRBV7-9 and TRBJ1-1; no clear D. The CDR3 runs to 15 residues. V was clipped by 1 base and J by 1 base, with 10 bases between them. Germline CDR1 reads SEHNR; CDR2 reads FQNEAQ (reference sequence). CDR3 in DNA: TGTGCCAGCAGCTTAGGTGATTATTCGAACACTGAAGCTTTCTTT. Its protein is CASSLGDYSNTEAFF.